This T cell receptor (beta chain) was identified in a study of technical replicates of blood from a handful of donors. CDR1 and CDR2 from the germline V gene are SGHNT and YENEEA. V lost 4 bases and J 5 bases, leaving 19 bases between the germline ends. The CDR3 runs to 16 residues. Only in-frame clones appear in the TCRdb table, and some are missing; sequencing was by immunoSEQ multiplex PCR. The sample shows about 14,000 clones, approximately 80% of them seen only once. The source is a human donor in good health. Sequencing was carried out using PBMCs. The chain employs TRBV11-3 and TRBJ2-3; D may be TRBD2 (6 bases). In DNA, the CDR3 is TGTGCCAGCAGCTCGGGAGCCTCTCCTTCCGGAGATACGCAGTATTTT. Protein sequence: CASSSGASPSGDTQYF. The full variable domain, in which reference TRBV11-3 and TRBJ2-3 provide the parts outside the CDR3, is EAGVVQSPRYKIIEKKQPVAFWCNPISGHNTLYWYLQNLGQGPELLIRYENEEAVDDSQLPKDRFSAERLKGVDSTLKIQPAELGDSAVYLCASSSGASPSGDTQYFGPGTRLTVL.